Shown below are 21 T cell receptor beta chains from a single sample sequenced in a study of a mutant IDH1 vaccine in newly diagnosed glioma. Sequencing was performed with immunoSEQ multiplex PCR; in TCRdb, only in-frame clones are kept and a portion is missing. The data contain more than 30,000 clones, around 87% of them seen just once; the ten biggest clones take up around 21%. Time point of the sample: week 11, during vaccination. Each vaccine dose was 300 ug of mutant IDH1 20-mer peptide, with topical imiquimod. These receptors lack a known antigen. Here the sequenced sample was PBMCs, taken from a glioma patient whose treatment included an IDH1 peptide vaccine. The receptors were sampled from a man aged 18 to 35 with glioma.

This CDR3 reads CASSRTGAPETQYF. CDR3 DNA: TGCGCCAGCAGCAGGACAGGGGCCCCCGAGACCCAGTACTTC. This chain links TRBV5-1 with TRBJ2-5; 9 bases agree with TRBD1. From germline, CDR1 is SGHRS and CDR2 YFSETQ. The CDR3 is made up of 14 amino acids. With 4 bases clipped from V and 5 bases from J, the junction kept 6 bases outside the gene matches.

The V and J genes are TRBV2 and TRBJ2-6; D unclear. CDR3 length equals 14 residues. Germline CDR1 SNHLY, CDR2 FYNNEI. V was cut by 7 bases and J by 0 bases, with 7 bases left in between. CDR3 amino acids: CASTPYSGANVLTF. The DNA for the CDR3 is TGTGCCAGCACTCCCTACTCTGGGGCCAACGTCCTGACTTTC.

V and J are TRBV30 and TRBJ2-5, with 13 nucleotides matching TRBD2. This CDR3 contains 16 residues. V dropped 2 bases and J dropped 1; count of bases not matched to a gene: 4. Looked up from germline, CDR1 is GTSNPN and CDR2 is SVGIG (reference sequence). CDR3 residues: CAWSSGLAGPQETQYF. CDR3 bases: TGTGCCTGGAGTTCGGGACTAGCGGGGCCCCAAGAGACCCAGTACTTC.

The chain is built from TRBV10-1 and TRBJ1-6, with D possibly being TRBD1 (6 bases). Germline V gene lookup returns CDR1 WNHNN and CDR2 SYGVQD (reference sequence). The V end lost 3 bases, the J end lost 8 bases, and 29 bases lay between the germline ends. The CDR3 totals 20 residues. CDR3 amino acids: CASSEEGVGARPWGDSPLHF. In DNA form, the CDR3 reads TGCGCCAGCAGTGAAGAGGGGGTTGGGGCCCGACCGTGGGGGGATTCACCCCTCCACTTT.

The chain links TRBV7-2 to TRBJ2-7, with 10 bases identical to TRBD2. The CDR3 has 16 amino acids. The germline V gene has CDR1 SGHTA and CDR2 FQGNSA. Trimming at V came to 4 bases and at J to 2 bases, leaving 8 bases not matched to a gene. The CDR3 spells CASSSLTSGRPYEQYF. The CDR3, as DNA: TGTGCCAGCAGCTCCCTGACTAGCGGGCGCCCCTACGAGCAGTACTTC.

The CDR3 DNA reads TGCAGCGTTGAGGGGTCGATCTTCGGCGGGAGCTACAATGAGCAGTTCTTC. It specifies CSVEGSIFGGSYNEQFF. The chain links TRBV29-1 to TRBJ2-1, with 7 bases aligning to TRBD2. There are 17 residues in the CDR3. Germline assignment: CDR1 SQVTM and CDR2 ANQGSEA. V was clipped by 3 bases and J by 3 bases; unmatched bases: 14.

The chain is built from TRBV7-9 and TRBJ1-2, with TRBD1 as a possible D gene (5 bases). The germline V gene encodes CDR1 SEHNR and CDR2 FQNEAQ (reference sequence). This CDR3 is 12 amino acids long. V was cut by 10 bases and J by 1 base, with 10 bases left in between. This chain's CDR3 is CANDSLNYGYTF. CDR3 bases: TGTGCCAACGACAGCCTTAACTATGGCTACACCTTC.

This chain joins TRBV15 and TRBJ2-1, with D perhaps TRBD1 (6 bases). V gave up 0 bases and J gave up 7 bases, with 13 bases separating them. Germline lookup yields CDR1 LNHNV and CDR2 YYDKDF (reference sequence). The CDR3 spans 15 residues. The CDR3 sequence is CATSRDGQRENEQFF. For the CDR3, the DNA is TGTGCCACCAGCAGAGATGGACAGAGGGAGAATGAGCAGTTCTTC.

The chain has TRBV5-1 and TRBJ2-7, with D maybe TRBD1 (5 bases). This CDR3 region has 14 residues. Germline loops: CDR1 SGHRS, CDR2 YFSETQ. V lost 5 bases and J lost 7, with 19 bases in between. The CDR3 region is CASRPTELVGEQYF. The CDR3 bases are TGCGCCAGCAGGCCGACAGAACTCGTGGGAGAGCAGTACTTC.

The chain carries TRBV5-4 and TRBJ2-2, with D perhaps given as TRBD1 or TRBD2 (5 bases each). Germline CDR1 reads SGHNT; CDR2 reads YYREEE (reference sequence). The CDR3 covers 14 residues. V was pared by 2 bases and J by 7 bases, with 12 bases between. CDR3 DNA sequence: TGTGCCAGCAGCTTACTAGGGGCCGGCGGGGAGCTGTTTTTT. This codes for CASSLLGAGGELFF.

The chain combines TRBV4-3 with TRBJ1-2; D gene unclear. Trimming pared 5 bases from V and 0 bases from J, leaving 13 bases between. The germline V gene encodes CDR1 LGHNA and CDR2 YSLEER. CDR3 length: 15 residues. CDR3 in amino acids: CASSTTGSANYGYTF. The CDR3 DNA follows: TGCGCCAGCAGCACGACCGGGTCAGCTAACTATGGCTACACCTTC.

This chain links TRBV6-5 with TRBJ1-2, with a tentative D call TRBD1 (6 bases). The CDR3 contains 15 residues. The V gene lost 5 bases and the J gene lost 0 bases, with 13 bases spanning the gap. Germline CDR1 is MNHEY and CDR2 is SVGAGI. This chain's CDR3 is CASSPRRTANYGYTF. As DNA, the CDR3 is TGTGCCAGCAGTCCACGCCGGACAGCTAACTATGGCTACACCTTC.

The rearrangement uses TRBV4-3 and TRBJ2-3; 10 bases are a match to TRBD2. CDR3 length equals 15 residues. V lost 4 bases and J lost 3; bases outside the gene matches: 4. The germline V gene encodes CDR1 LGHNA and CDR2 YSLEER. CDR3 sequence reads: CASSLGTSETDTQYF. Written as DNA, the CDR3 is TGCGCCAGCAGCCTCGGGACTAGCGAAACAGATACGCAGTATTTT.

The V gene is TRBV28, the J gene TRBJ1-5; D unresolved. CDR1 MDHEN and CDR2 SYDVKM come from the germline V gene. The V end lost 6 bases, the J end lost 1 base, and 13 bases lay between the germline ends. This CDR3 is 15 amino acids long. The DNA of the CDR3 is TGTGCCAGCAGCCTGGACGTGGCCAGCAATCAGCCCCAGCATTTT. Translation gives CASSLDVASNQPQHF.

A word on this clone: In the same sample, other DNA sequences code for this CDR3. The V and J genes are TRBV4-3 and TRBJ1-1; D is unclear. Germline V CDR1 and CDR2: LGHNA, YSLEER. The CDR3 is 13 amino acids. V lost 0 bases and J 1 base, leaving 3 bases between the germline ends. CDR3 nucleotides: TGCGCCAGCAGCCAAGACAGGAACACTGAAGCTTTCTTT. Protein: CASSQDRNTEAFF.

This clone showed up just once. The chain couples TRBV5-1 to TRBJ1-2; D perhaps matches TRBD1 (5 bases). V lost 4 bases and J lost 3, with 13 bases in between. Germline V gene data show CDR1 as SGHRS and CDR2 as YFSETQ. The CDR3 loop spans 14 amino acids. DNA for the CDR3: TGCGCCAGCAGCAACACCGGGACGGACTATGGCTACACCTTC. Its protein product is CASSNTGTDYGYTF.

V gene TRBV9 combines with J gene TRBJ2-3, with no clear D. Looked up from germline, CDR1 is SGDLS and CDR2 is YYNGEE. The CDR3 has 12 residues. Trimming pared 0 bases from V and 1 base from J, leaving 0 bases between. The CDR3 DNA reads as TGTGCCAGCAGCGTAGGCACAGATACGCAGTATTTT. Residues: CASSVGTDTQYF.

The chain carries TRBV6-5 and TRBJ1-2, with TRBD1 matching over 12 bases. Germline V lookup: CDR1 MNHEY, CDR2 SVGAGI. This CDR3 contains 15 residues. V lost 2 bases to trimming and J lost 8 bases; unmatched junction nucleotides: 6. In DNA, the CDR3 is TGTGCCAGCAGTTACGGGCCCGGGACAGGGGGCGGCTACACCTTC. Encoded protein: CASSYGPGTGGGYTF.

J is TRBJ1-1 and V is TRBV5-6, with D unresolved. Germline CDR1 is SGHDT and CDR2 is YYEEEE. CDR3 size: 15 residues. V was shortened by 0 bases and J by 1 base, with 10 bases between the two germline ends. The CDR3 nucleotides read TGTGCCAGCAGCTTGGACCTGCAGCCGAACACTGAAGCTTTCTTT. Translation: CASSLDLQPNTEAFF.

This chain uses TRBV27 with TRBJ2-6; D not certain. This CDR3 is 14 amino acids long. The germline CDR1 and CDR2 sequences are MNHEY and SMNVEV (reference sequence). The germline V and J ends were trimmed by 5 bases and 2 bases, with 7 bases remaining between them. CDR3 residues: CASSAHTGANVLTF. For the CDR3, the DNA is TGTGCCAGCAGTGCCCACACTGGGGCCAACGTCCTGACTTTC.

This chain uses TRBV19 with TRBJ2-2; unclear D gene. CDR1 and CDR2 (germline): LNHDA, SQIVND (reference sequence). The V gene lost 3 bases and the J gene lost 0 bases, with 5 bases spanning the gap. The CDR3 consists of 14 residues. The CDR3 coding sequence is TGTGCCAGTAGTATGTATGCGAACACCGGGGAGCTGTTTTTT. Protein: CASSMYANTGELFF.